Sequencing of this TCR gamma chain was carried out in a study of Vδ1+ human thymocytes. Study outcomes and limitations: TRD repertoires were essentially private, unlike widely shared TRG clonotypes. Thymic delta-chain repertoires held 20% to 25% Vdelta2 sequences and few Vdelta3, despite high sort purity. Thymic TRG and TRD repertoires appeared highly polyclonal, with Gaussian CDR3 length distributions.

The template was reverse-transcribed extracted RNA. The CDR3 regions were amplified by multiplex PCR from V-gene primers to a constant-region primer. TCRdb re-called the multiplex PCR reads using CATT. This table holds tens of thousands of gamma-chain clones, around 13% found once. For this clone: The antigen remains unidentified.

Purity of the sorted Vdelta1+ thymocytes ranged from 98% to 99.6%. CDR1 EGSTGY and CDR2 YDSYTSSV come from the germline V gene. The CDR3 spans 11 residues. V lost 5 bases and J lost 8; bases outside the gene matches: 6. The TCR sequence derives from a child younger than two who had congenital heart surgery. V is TRGV4 and J is TRGJ1 or TRGJ2. The specimen was Vdelta1+ gamma-delta thymocytes from the thymus. Subset given: FACS-sorted CD3+ TCRalphabeta- TCRVdelta1+ TCRVdelta2- thymocytes. The CDR3: CATWGPDKKLF. The DNA of the CDR3 is TGTGCCACCTGGGGCCCCGATAAGAAACTCTTT.